These T cell receptor beta chains were read from a single sample in a study of cytomegalovirus exposure and HLA in healthy donors. Produced via immunoSEQ multiplex PCR; TCRdb's table is partial and in-frame only. The sample consists of about 160,000 clones, over 80% of them appearing once. The sequenced sample was PBMCs. These receptor sequences come from a woman aged 45-59 years in good health and CMV-seropositive. CDR3s include the opening cysteine and the closing phenylalanine or tryptophan. D genes are given only for firm matches. Clone size is given for some rows only: seen once, a few or many times, or a class if the clone is expanded.

length: 16
D: .
V: TRBV5-6
size: .
J: TRBJ1-2
CDR3: CASSSFVGRQVYGYTF
DNA: TGTGCCAGCAGCTCTTTTGTGGGACGACAGGTCTATGGCTACACCTTC

length: 14
D: TRBD1
V: TRBV7-9
size: .
J: TRBJ1-3
CDR3: CASSWTGSGNTIYF
DNA: TGTGCCAGCAGCTGGACAGGGTCTGGAAACACCATATATTTT

length: 16
D: TRBD1
V: TRBV7-2
size: .
J: TRBJ1-3
CDR3: CASSLVVTGAGNTIYF
DNA: TGTGCCAGCAGCTTAGTAGTAACAGGGGCTGGAAACACCATATATTTT

length: 16
D: .
V: TRBV7-2
size: .
J: TRBJ2-5
CDR3: CASSLGGGASQETQYF
DNA: TGTGCCAGCAGCCTGGGGGGGGGCGCCTCCCAAGAGACCCAGTACTTC

length: 14
D: .
V: TRBV7-9
size: once
J: TRBJ2-1
CDR3: CASSLLSSYNEQFF
DNA: TGTGCCAGCAGCCTCCTCAGCTCCTACAATGAGCAGTTCTTC

length: 12
D: .
V: TRBV14
size: .
J: TRBJ1-1
CDR3: CASSQVGRVAFF
DNA: TGTGCCAGCAGCCAAGTAGGGAGGGTGGCTTTCTTT

length: 13
D: .
V: TRBV30
size: .
J: TRBJ1-5
CDR3: CAHLRPINQPQHF
DNA: TGTGCCCATCTGCGGCCCATCAATCAGCCCCAGCATTTT

length: 15
D: TRBD2
V: TRBV7-2
size: .
J: TRBJ2-3
CDR3: CASSLMLAGTDTQYF
DNA: TGTGCCAGCAGCTTAATGCTAGCGGGCACAGATACGCAGTATTTT

length: 18
D: TRBD2
V: TRBV4-2
size: .
J: TRBJ2-3
CDR3: CASSQAELAGGYTDTQYF
DNA: TGTGCCAGCAGCCAAGCCGAACTAGCGGGGGGGTATACAGATACGCAGTATTTT

length: 15
D: TRBD1
V: TRBV7-4
size: few
J: TRBJ2-1
CDR3: CASSLTGGSYNEQFF
DNA: TGTGCCAGCAGCCTGACAGGGGGCTCCTACAATGAGCAGTTCTTC

length: 18
D: .
V: TRBV5-1
size: .
J: TRBJ1-3
CDR3: CASSLGGEGRHSGNTIYF
DNA: TGCGCCAGCAGCCTGGGTGGGGAGGGCCGACACTCTGGAAACACCATATATTTT

length: 18
D: TRBD1
V: TRBV28
size: .
J: TRBJ1-5
CDR3: CASSLFAGTGYSNQPQHF
DNA: TGTGCCAGCAGTTTATTCGCTGGGACAGGTTATAGCAATCAGCCCCAGCATTTT

length: 14
D: TRBD1
V: TRBV5-1
size: .
J: TRBJ1-1
CDR3: CASSSGQVSTEAFF
DNA: TGCGCCAGCAGCTCCGGACAGGTGTCCACTGAAGCTTTCTTT

length: 18
D: TRBD2
V: TRBV18
size: .
J: TRBJ2-3
CDR3: CASSPPGTASGSPRTQYF
DNA: TGTGCCAGCTCACCACCGGGTACGGCTAGCGGGAGCCCACGAACGCAGTATTTT

length: 15
D: TRBD1
V: TRBV18
size: .
J: TRBJ1-5
CDR3: CASSSTGAHNQPQHF
DNA: TGTGCCAGCTCATCGACAGGGGCCCACAATCAGCCCCAGCATTTT

length: 14
D: TRBD1
V: TRBV19
size: .
J: TRBJ1-5
CDR3: CASSTQGAGQPQHF
DNA: TGTGCCAGTAGCACACAGGGGGCGGGCCAGCCCCAGCATTTT

length: 13
D: TRBD2
V: TRBV27
size: .
J: TRBJ2-3
CDR3: CASSLAGGDTQYF
DNA: TGTGCCAGCAGTTTAGCGGGGGGCGATACGCAGTATTTT

length: 18
D: TRBD2
V: TRBV4-3
size: few
J: TRBJ2-5
CDR3: CASSQDHRAGGLIETQYF
DNA: TGCGCCAGCAGCCAAGATCATCGTGCGGGGGGGCTGATAGAGACCCAGTACTTC

length: 12
D: .
V: TRBV28
size: few
J: TRBJ2-7
CDR3: CANRWAAYEQYF
DNA: TGTGCCAACAGGTGGGCCGCCTACGAGCAGTACTTC

length: 14
D: .
V: TRBV30
size: .
J: TRBJ2-1
CDR3: CASKAGPSYNEQFF
DNA: TGTGCCTCAAAGGCTGGGCCTTCCTACAATGAGCAGTTCTTC

length: 11
D: .
V: TRBV28
size: .
J: TRBJ2-7
CDR3: CASSIHYEQYF
DNA: TGTGCCAGCAGTATCCATTACGAGCAGTACTTC

length: 15
D: TRBD1
V: TRBV7-2
size: .
J: TRBJ2-1
CDR3: CASSSRPRGQDEQFF
DNA: TGTGCCAGCAGCTCCAGGCCGAGGGGGCAGGATGAGCAGTTCTTC

length: 15
D: .
V: TRBV19
size: .
J: TRBJ2-2
CDR3: CASSIDDRYTGELFF
DNA: TGTGCCAGTAGTATAGACGACAGATATACCGGGGAGCTGTTTTTT

length: 15
D: TRBD2
V: TRBV7-8
size: .
J: TRBJ2-7
CDR3: CASSRTSELRYEQYF
DNA: TGTGCCAGCAGCCGTACTAGCGAACTACGGTACGAGCAGTACTTC

length: 14
D: .
V: TRBV10-1
size: .
J: TRBJ1-5
CDR3: CASSEPGANQPQHF
DNA: TGCGCCAGCAGTGAGCCAGGGGCCAATCAGCCCCAGCATTTT

length: 17
D: TRBD1
V: TRBV5-6
size: .
J: TRBJ2-3
CDR3: CASSNSRGQGKTDTQYF
DNA: TGTGCCAGCAGCAATTCGCGTGGACAGGGGAAGACAGATACGCAGTATTTT

length: 15
D: TRBD2
V: TRBV7-7
size: .
J: TRBJ2-7
CDR3: CASSLGASGGYEQYF
DNA: TGTGCTAGCAGCTTGGGGGCTAGCGGGGGCTACGAGCAGTACTTC

length: 13
D: .
V: TRBV28
size: .
J: TRBJ2-7
CDR3: CASTLGNPYEQYF
DNA: TGTGCCAGCACCCTCGGGAACCCCTACGAGCAGTACTTC

length: 15
D: .
V: TRBV11-2
size: .
J: TRBJ2-3
CDR3: CASSLVGATTDTQYF
DNA: TGTGCCAGCAGCTTAGTTGGGGCTACCACAGATACGCAGTATTTT

length: 14
D: TRBD1
V: TRBV5-8
size: .
J: TRBJ2-5
CDR3: CASSLEGARKTQYF
DNA: TGTGCCAGCAGCTTGGAGGGGGCGAGGAAGACCCAGTACTTC